This is a list of T cell receptor beta chains from one sample in a study of cytomegalovirus exposure and HLA in healthy donors. The assay was immunoSEQ multiplex PCR, and TCRdb's table has in-frame clones only and misses some. The sample has roughly 68,000 clones, roughly 95% seen once. The source material was PBMCs. The source is a man younger than 35 in good health and CMV-seronegative. The CDR3 runs from the conserved cysteine through the conserved F or W. D genes are given only for firm matches. A row's size may be missing; if present it is once, few, many or a size class.

j_call clone_size d_call v_call cdr3_aa cdr3_nt
TRBJ1-2 . . TRBV2 CASSELSAGQYGYTF TGTGCCAGCAGTGAATTAAGCGCAGGACAGTATGGCTACACCTTC
TRBJ2-3 . TRBD2 TRBV7-6 CASSSGTSKITDTQYF TGTGCCAGCAGTTCCGGGACTAGCAAAATCACAGATACGCAGTATTTT
TRBJ1-6 . . TRBV7-2 CASSSETAYNSPLHF TGTGCCAGCAGCTCCGAAACAGCCTATAATTCACCCCTCCACTTT
TRBJ1-2 . TRBD1 TRBV5-1 CASSAPTGGVGGYTF TGCGCCAGCAGCGCCCCGACAGGGGGCGTGGGGGGCTACACCTTC
TRBJ1-4 . . TRBV30 CASQKGTNEKLFF TGTGCCAGTCAGAAGGGGACTAATGAAAAACTGTTTTTT
TRBJ2-1 once . TRBV19 CASSPGIAEQFF TGTGCCAGTAGTCCGGGGATTGCTGAGCAGTTCTTC
TRBJ1-1 . . TRBV5-4 CASSLEQGNTEAFF TGTGCCAGCAGCCTAGAACAGGGTAACACTGAAGCTTTCTTT
TRBJ2-3 . TRBD1 TRBV7-9 CASTPLGTGGPTDTQYF TGTGCCAGCACCCCACTAGGGACAGGGGGACCCACAGATACGCAGTATTTT
TRBJ2-7 . . TRBV6-5 CASSPAGSYEQYF TGTGCCAGCAGCCCCGCCGGTTCCTACGAGCAGTACTTC
TRBJ2-7 few TRBD2 TRBV30 CAWSGLTSGSLEQYF TGTGCCTGGAGTGGGTTGACTAGCGGAAGCCTCGAGCAGTACTTC